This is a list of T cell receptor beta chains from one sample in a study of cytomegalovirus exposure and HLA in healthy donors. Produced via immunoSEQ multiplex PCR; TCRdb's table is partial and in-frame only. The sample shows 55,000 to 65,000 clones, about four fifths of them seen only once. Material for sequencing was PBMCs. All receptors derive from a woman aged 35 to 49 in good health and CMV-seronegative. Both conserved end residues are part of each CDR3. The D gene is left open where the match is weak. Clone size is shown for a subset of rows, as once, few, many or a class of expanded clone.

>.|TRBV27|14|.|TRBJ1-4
TGTGCCAGCAGTTTGACCAGGGTAGGCGAAAAACTGTTTTTT
CASSLTRVGEKLFF
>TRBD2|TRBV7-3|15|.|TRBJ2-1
TGTGCCAGCAGCTTAACACTAGCGGGAGCCCCTCAGCAGTTCTTC
CASSLTLAGAPQQFF
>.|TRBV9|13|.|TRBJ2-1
TGTGCCAGCAGCGTGGACAGAGGCTATGAGCAGTTCTTC
CASSVDRGYEQFF
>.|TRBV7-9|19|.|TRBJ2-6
TGTGCCAGCAGCTTAACCCTTCGGGGTCCCCCATCTGGGGCCAACGTCCTGACTTTC
CASSLTLRGPPSGANVLTF
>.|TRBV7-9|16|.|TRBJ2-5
TGTGCCAGCAGCTTCTACACACGGACAGTCCAAGAGACCCAGTACTTC
CASSFYTRTVQETQYF
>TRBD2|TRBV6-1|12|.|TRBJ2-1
TGTGCTCCGGAGCGGGAGGTCCTTGGGCAGTTCTTC
CAPEREVLGQFF
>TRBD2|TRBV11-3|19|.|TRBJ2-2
TGTGCCAGCAGCGCCGGACTAGCGGGAGCAGTTCCAAACACCGGGGAGCTGTTTTTT
CASSAGLAGAVPNTGELFF
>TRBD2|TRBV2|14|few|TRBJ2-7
TGTGCCAGCAGGGGAGGACTAGCGGGTAACGAGCAGTACTTC
CASRGGLAGNEQYF
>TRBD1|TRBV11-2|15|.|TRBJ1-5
TGTGCCAGCAGCGACGGACAGGTGAGCAATCAGCCCCAGCATTTT
CASSDGQVSNQPQHF
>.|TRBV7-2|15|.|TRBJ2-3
TGTGCCAGCAGCCCCCGGGGTGGGTCTGGTGGGTCGCAGTATTTT
CASSPRGGSGGSQYF
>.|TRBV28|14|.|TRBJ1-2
TGTGCCAGCAGTTTAAACAGGGAGAACTATGGCTACACCTTC
CASSLNRENYGYTF
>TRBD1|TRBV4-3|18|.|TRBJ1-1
TGCGCCAGCAGCCAGAGTCAGATGGGACAGGGGTGGTGGACTGAAGCTTTCTTT
CASSQSQMGQGWWTEAFF
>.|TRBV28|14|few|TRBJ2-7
TGTGCCAGCAGTTTGTCCACGAGCTCCTACGAGCAGTACTTC
CASSLSTSSYEQYF
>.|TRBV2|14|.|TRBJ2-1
TGTGCCAGCTCAAGGATAGCGGATGGGAATGAGCAGTTCTTC
CASSRIADGNEQFF
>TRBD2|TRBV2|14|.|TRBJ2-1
TGTGCCAGCAGGGGTCTAGCGGGAATCGATGAGCAGTTCTTC
CASRGLAGIDEQFF
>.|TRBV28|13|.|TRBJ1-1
TGTGCCAGCAGTTTGGTTGGGCAGATTGAAGCTTTCTTT
CASSLVGQIEAFF
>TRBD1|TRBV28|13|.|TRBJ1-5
TGTGCCAGCGGGACAGCTAGCAATCAGCCCCAGCATTTT
CASGTASNQPQHF
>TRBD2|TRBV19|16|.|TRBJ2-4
TGTGCCAGTAGTGGGACCGGGACTAGCGGGAGGAACATTCAGTACTTC
CASSGTGTSGRNIQYF